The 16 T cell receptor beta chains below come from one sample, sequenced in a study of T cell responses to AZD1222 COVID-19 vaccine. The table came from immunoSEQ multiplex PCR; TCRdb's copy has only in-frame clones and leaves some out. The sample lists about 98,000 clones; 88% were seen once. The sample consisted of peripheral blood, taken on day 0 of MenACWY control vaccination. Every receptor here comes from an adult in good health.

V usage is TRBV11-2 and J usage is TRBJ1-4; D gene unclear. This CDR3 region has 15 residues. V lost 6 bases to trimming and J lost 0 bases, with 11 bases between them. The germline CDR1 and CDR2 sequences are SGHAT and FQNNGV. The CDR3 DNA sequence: TGTGCCAGCAGACCTTACAGTGCAACTAATGAAAAACTGTTTTTT. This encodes CASRPYSATNEKLFF.

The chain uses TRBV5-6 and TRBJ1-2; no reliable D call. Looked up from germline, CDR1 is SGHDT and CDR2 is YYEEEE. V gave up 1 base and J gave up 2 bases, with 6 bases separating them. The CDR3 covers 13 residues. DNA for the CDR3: TGTGCCAGCAGCTTGCGGCTGAACTATGGCTACACCTTC. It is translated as CASSLRLNYGYTF.

CDR3 nucleotides: TGTGCCCGGGACGGTTCCAATCAGCCCCAGCATTTT. Amino acid sequence: CARDGSNQPQHF. The rearrangement uses TRBV7-9 and TRBJ1-5; D is possibly TRBD1 (5 bases). Germline V gene sequence: CDR1 SEHNR, CDR2 FQNEAQ (reference sequence). Trimming left V 11 bases short and J 3 bases short, with 11 bases between. The CDR3 has 12 amino acids. The full variable domain, rest sourced from reference TRBV7-9 and TRBJ1-5, is DTGVSQNPRHKITKRGQNVTFRCDPISEHNRLYWYRQTLGQGPEFLTYFQNEAQLEKSRLLSDRFSAERPKGSFSTLEIQRTEQGDSAMYLCARDGSNQPQHFGDGTRLSIL.

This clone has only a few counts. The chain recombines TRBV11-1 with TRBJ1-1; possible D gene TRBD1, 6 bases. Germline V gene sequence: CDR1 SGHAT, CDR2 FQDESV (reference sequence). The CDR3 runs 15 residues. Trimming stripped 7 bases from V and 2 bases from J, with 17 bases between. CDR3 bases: TGTGCCAGCACCCCGGGGGGGCGACCCAACACTGAAGCTTTCTTT. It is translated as CASTPGGRPNTEAFF.

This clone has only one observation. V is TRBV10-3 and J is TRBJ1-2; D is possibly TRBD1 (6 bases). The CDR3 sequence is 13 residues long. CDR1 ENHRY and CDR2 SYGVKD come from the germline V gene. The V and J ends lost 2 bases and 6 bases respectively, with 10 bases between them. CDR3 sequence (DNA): TGTGCCATCAGTGAGACAGGGAGGGATGGCTACACCTTC. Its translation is CAISETGRDGYTF.

The CDR3 DNA sequence: TGTGCCAGTAGTATAGTGAGGGGACTGGCAGATACGCAGTATTTT. It codes for CASSIVRGLADTQYF. The chain links TRBV19 to TRBJ2-3, with D maybe TRBD2 (6 bases). This CDR3 has 15 residues. Germline values: CDR1 LNHDA, CDR2 SQIVND (reference sequence). V was pared by 1 base and J by 4 bases, with 12 bases between.

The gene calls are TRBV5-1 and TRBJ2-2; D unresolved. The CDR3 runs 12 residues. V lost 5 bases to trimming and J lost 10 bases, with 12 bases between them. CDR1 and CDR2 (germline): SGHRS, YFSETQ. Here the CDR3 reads CASRGPSEELFF. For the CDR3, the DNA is TGCGCCAGCAGGGGCCCCTCGGAGGAGCTGTTTTTT.

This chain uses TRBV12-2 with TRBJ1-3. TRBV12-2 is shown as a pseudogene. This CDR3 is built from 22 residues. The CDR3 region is CASRSWSTGPGLLLSSGNTIYF. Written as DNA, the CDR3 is TGTGCAAGTCGCTCATGGAGCACCGGGCCAGGTTTATTATTAAGCTCTGGAAACACCATATATTTT.

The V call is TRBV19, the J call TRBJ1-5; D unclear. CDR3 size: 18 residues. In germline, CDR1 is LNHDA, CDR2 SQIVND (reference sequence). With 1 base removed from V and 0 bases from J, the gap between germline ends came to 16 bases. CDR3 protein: CASSIGQQRPNSNQPQHF. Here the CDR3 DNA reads TGTGCCAGTAGTATAGGACAACAGCGACCGAATAGCAATCAGCCCCAGCATTTT.

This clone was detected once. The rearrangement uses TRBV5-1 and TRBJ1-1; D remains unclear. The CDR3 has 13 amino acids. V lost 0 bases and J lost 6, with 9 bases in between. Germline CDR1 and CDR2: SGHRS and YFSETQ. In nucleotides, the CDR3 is TGCGCCAGCAGCTTGGTAGGGCGGTCTGAAGCTTTCTTT. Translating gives CASSLVGRSEAFF.

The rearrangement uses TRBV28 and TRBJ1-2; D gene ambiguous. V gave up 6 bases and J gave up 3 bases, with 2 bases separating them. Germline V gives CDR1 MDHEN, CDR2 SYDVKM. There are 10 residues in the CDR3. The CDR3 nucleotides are TGTGCCAGCAGGGACTATGGCTACACCTTC. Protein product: CASRDYGYTF.

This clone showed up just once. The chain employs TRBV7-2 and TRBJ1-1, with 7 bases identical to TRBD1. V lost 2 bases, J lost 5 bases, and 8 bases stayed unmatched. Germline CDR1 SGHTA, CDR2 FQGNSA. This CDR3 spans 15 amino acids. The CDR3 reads CASSLLLQGKTEAFF. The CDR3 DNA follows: TGTGCCAGCAGCTTACTTTTACAGGGGAAGACTGAAGCTTTCTTT.

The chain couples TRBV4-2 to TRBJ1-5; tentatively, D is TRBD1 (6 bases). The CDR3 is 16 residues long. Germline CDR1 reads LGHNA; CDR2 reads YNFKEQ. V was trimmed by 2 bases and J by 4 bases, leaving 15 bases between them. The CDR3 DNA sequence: TGTGCCAGCAGCCAAACTGCAGGGGTGGAAAATCAGCCCCAGCATTTT. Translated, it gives CASSQTAGVENQPQHF.

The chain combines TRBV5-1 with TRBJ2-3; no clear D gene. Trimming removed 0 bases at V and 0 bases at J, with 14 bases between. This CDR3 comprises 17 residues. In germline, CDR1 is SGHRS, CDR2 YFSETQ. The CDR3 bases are TGCGCCAGCAGCTTGGAAGGGTTTCAAATTAGCACAGATACGCAGTATTTT. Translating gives CASSLEGFQISTDTQYF.

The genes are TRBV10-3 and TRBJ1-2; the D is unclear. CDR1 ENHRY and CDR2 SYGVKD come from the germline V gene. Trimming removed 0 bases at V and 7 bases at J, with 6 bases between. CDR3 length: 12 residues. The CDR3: CAISESEGGYTF. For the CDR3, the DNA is TGTGCCATCAGTGAGTCGGAGGGTGGCTACACCTTC.

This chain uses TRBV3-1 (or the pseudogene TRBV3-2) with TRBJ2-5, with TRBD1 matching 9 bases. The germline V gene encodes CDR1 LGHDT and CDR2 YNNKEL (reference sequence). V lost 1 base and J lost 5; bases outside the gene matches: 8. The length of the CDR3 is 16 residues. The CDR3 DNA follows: TGTGCCAGCAGCCAAGGACTGGACAGGGGCGGGGAGACCCAGTACTTC. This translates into CASSQGLDRGGETQYF.